A single sample is the source of the 23 T cell receptor beta chains below, sequenced in a study of CD8+CD57+ T cells in acquired aplastic anemia. Whoever was chosen for sequencing had shown CD8+CD57+ cell expansion by flow cytometry. Genomic DNA constituted the template upon which TCR beta VDJ and CDR3 profiling was performed. TCRdb used MiXCR to reprocess the reads, holding one entry per CDR3 protein. The table lists around 130,000 distinct CDR3 sequences, approximately 50% of them singletons. What was sequenced was sorted CD4+, CD8+, or CD8+CD57+ T cells (not recorded which) from PBMCs. The receptors were sampled from a human donor with aplastic anemia.

The chain employs TRBV5-4 and TRBJ2-1, with D perhaps TRBD2 (5 bases). The length of the CDR3 is 15 residues. V shed 2 bases and J shed 0 bases, with 9 bases lying between them. CDR1 SGHNT and CDR2 YYREEE come from the germline V gene (reference sequence). The CDR3 DNA reads TGTGCCAGCAGCTTCGGAGGACTCTCCTACAATGAGCAGTTCTTC. Its protein is CASSFGGLSYNEQFF.

This clonotype has more than one count but fewer than ten. A much larger clone differs by one base, so this may be a read error. The V gene is TRBV7-8, the J gene TRBJ1-2; D uncertain. This CDR3 contains 12 residues. The germline CDR1 and CDR2 sequences are SGHVS and FQNEAQ. CDR3 coding DNA: TGTGCCAGCGGCTTGTCCCCCCCCGGCTACACCTTC. It specifies CASGLSPPGYTF.

The count of this clonotype is one. The rearrangement links TRBV10-1 to TRBJ1-1; D ambiguous. Germline CDR1 and CDR2: WNHNN and SYGVQD (reference sequence). This CDR3 has 13 residues. V gave up 3 bases and J gave up 6 bases, with 11 bases separating them. CDR3 sequence: CASSDPPSAEAFF. The CDR3 nucleotides read TGCGCCAGCAGTGACCCTCCGAGTGCTGAAGCTTTCTTT.

This chain joins TRBV2 and TRBJ2-7; no firm D call. Trimming removed 3 bases from V and 12 bases from J, with 12 bases in between. The CDR3 runs to 11 residues. Germline V gives CDR1 SNHLY, CDR2 FYNNEI. The CDR3 sequence is CASSETPPLYF. The DNA of the CDR3 is TGTGCCAGCAGTGAGACACCCCCCTTGTACTTC.

This clonotype appeared many times. The chain carries TRBV9 and TRBJ2-3; the D is unclear. Germline V gene lookup returns CDR1 SGDLS and CDR2 YYNGEE. Deletions cut 0 bases from V and 4 bases from J, with 9 bases between. The CDR3 spans 14 residues. This CDR3 reads CASSVGLASDTQYF. Written as DNA, the CDR3 is TGTGCCAGCAGCGTAGGGTTAGCTTCAGATACGCAGTATTTT. The complete variable domain, with remaining parts taken from reference TRBV9 and TRBJ2-3, reads DSGVTQTPKHLITATGQRVTLRCSPRSGDLSVYWYQQSLDQGLQFLIQYYNGEERAKGNILERFSAQQFPDLHSELNLSSLELGDSALYFCASSVGLASDTQYFGPGTRLTVL.

V gene TRBV9 combines with J gene TRBJ2-5; tentative D call: TRBD1 (5 bases). This CDR3 has 12 residues. V was cut by 5 bases and J by 5 bases, with 10 bases left in between. CDR1 is SGDLS, CDR2 YYNGEE, per germline. The CDR3 sequence is CASSNPGETQYF. CDR3 DNA sequence: TGTGCCAGCAGTAACCCAGGGGAGACCCAGTACTTC. The whole variable domain, filled in from reference TRBV9 and TRBJ2-5, reads DSGVTQTPKHLITATGQRVTLRCSPRSGDLSVYWYQQSLDQGLQFLIQYYNGEERAKGNILERFSAQQFPDLHSELNLSSLELGDSALYFCASSNPGETQYFGPGTRLLVL.

This clonotype was observed a few times. The chain carries TRBV10-3 and TRBJ2-1; 11 bases map to TRBD2. The CDR3 has 16 residues. Germline-derived CDR1 and CDR2 are ENHRY and SYGVKD. Losses at the gene ends were 1 base for V and 5 bases for J; bases not matched to a gene: 4. CDR3 amino acids: CAISEYQTSGNNEQFF. As DNA, the CDR3 is TGTGCCATCAGTGAGTATCAGACTAGCGGGAACAATGAGCAGTTCTTC.

For the CDR3, the DNA is TGTGCCATCAGTGATTCGGGGGCCGAGCCCCAGTACTTC. This codes for CAISDSGAEPQYF. The V and J genes are TRBV10-3 and TRBJ2-5; D is tentatively TRBD1 or TRBD2 (6 bases each). V lost 3 bases and J lost 9, with 14 bases in between. This CDR3 contains 13 residues. Germline V gives CDR1 ENHRY, CDR2 SYGVKD.

The chain recombines TRBV4-2 with TRBJ2-1; 15 bases fit TRBD2. The V gene's germline CDR1 is LGHNA and CDR2 YNFKEQ. The CDR3 has 18 amino acids. V lost 4 bases and J lost 3; bases outside the gene matches: 7. The CDR3 DNA reads as TGTGCCAGCAGCCCCACCTGGACTAGCGGGGGGGACTACAATGAGCAGTTCTTC. This encodes CASSPTWTSGGDYNEQFF.

This chain connects TRBV7-9 to TRBJ2-7; the D gene is possibly TRBD2 (5 bases). Germline lookup yields CDR1 SEHNR and CDR2 FQNEAQ (reference sequence). Trimming stripped 5 bases from V and 3 bases from J, with 11 bases between. This CDR3 is built from 13 residues. The CDR3 bases are TGTGCCAGCAGCCCCGGGGTAGTCTACGAGCAGTACTTC. Translated: CASSPGVVYEQYF.

The chain has TRBV24-1 and TRBJ2-2; D could derive from TRBD1 or TRBD2 (5 bases each). Germline CDR1 KGHDR, CDR2 SFDVKD. The V and J ends lost 10 bases and 5 bases respectively, with 16 bases between them. The CDR3 is made up of 14 amino acids. CDR3 sequence reads: CATASGTETGELFF. CDR3 DNA sequence: TGTGCCACGGCCTCGGGGACCGAGACCGGGGAGCTGTTTTTT.

This clonotype was counted between two and nine times. The J gene is TRBJ2-3, the V gene TRBV19; perhaps TRBD2 as D (7 bases). The CDR3 spans 14 residues. Germline loops: CDR1 LNHDA, CDR2 SQIVND (reference sequence). Trimming removed 11 bases from V and 0 bases from J, with 15 bases in between. The CDR3 here is CASHSGGSTDTQYF. CDR3 nucleotides: TGTGCCTCCCATTCGGGGGGCAGCACAGATACGCAGTATTTT.

This rearrangement joins TRBV24-1 to TRBJ2-2, with D unresolved. Trimming stripped 4 bases from V and 7 bases from J, with 12 bases between. This CDR3 spans 14 amino acids. CDR1 is KGHDR, CDR2 SFDVKD, per germline. CDR3 amino acids: CATSDREVGGELFF. As DNA, the CDR3 is TGTGCCACCAGTGACCGAGAGGTGGGCGGGGAGCTGTTTTTT.

This clonotype was picked up many times. V is TRBV7-2 and J is TRBJ1-5; D unresolved. V was clipped by 5 bases and J by 0 bases, with 11 bases between them. The CDR3 is 15 amino acids. Germline V gene lookup returns CDR1 SGHTA and CDR2 FQGNSA. The DNA of the CDR3 is TGTGCCAGCAGCCCGATACAAAATAGCAATCAGCCCCAGCATTTT. Its protein is CASSPIQNSNQPQHF.

The chain carries TRBV2 and TRBJ1-5; D is unresolved. The CDR3 covers 15 residues. The germline V gene has CDR1 SNHLY and CDR2 FYNNEI. The V end was cut by 6 bases, the J end by 11 bases, with 23 bases between. In DNA, the CDR3 is TGTGCCAGCAGAAGGTCGGCAGCCTGGGGAACGGCCCAGCATTTT. It translates to CASRRSAAWGTAQHF.

This clonotype was detected ten times or more. The chain combines TRBV6-1 with TRBJ2-1, with 8 bases fitting TRBD2. The CDR3 extends over 13 amino acids. V lost 5 bases, J lost 6 bases, and 3 bases stayed unmatched. CDR1 and CDR2 (germline): MNHNS, SASEGT. The DNA of the CDR3 is TGTGCCAGCAGTCGGACTAGCCCCAATGAGCAGTTCTTC. Translating gives CASSRTSPNEQFF.

The chain is built from TRBV25-1 and TRBJ1-6; D unresolved. CDR1 is MGHDK and CDR2 is SYGVNS in the germline V gene. The CDR3 sequence is 14 residues long. V lost 5 bases to trimming and J lost 8 bases, with 13 bases between them. The CDR3 loop reads CASSSVWSDSPLHF. The CDR3 bases are TGTGCCAGCAGTAGTGTATGGTCTGATTCACCCCTCCACTTT.

In the case of this clonotype: Because it lacks the conserved phenylalanine or tryptophan at the end, this CDR3 is likely a read error. The chain couples TRBV7-2 to TRBJ2-1; weak D call: TRBD2 (5 bases). Trimming shortened V by 2 bases and J by 7 bases, and 6 bases separated the two germline ends. CDR3 size: 12 residues. CDR1 SGHTA and CDR2 FQGNSA come from the germline V gene. CDR3 amino acids: CASSLSGNEQFL. DNA of the CDR3: TGTGCCAGCAGCTTATCGGGGAATGAGCAGTTCTTA.

This clonotype came up many times. The chain carries TRBV19 and TRBJ2-7, with D perhaps TRBD1 (5 bases). This CDR3 has 11 residues. V was pared by 6 bases and J by 2 bases, with 5 bases between. The germline V gene encodes CDR1 LNHDA and CDR2 SQIVND (reference sequence). The CDR3: CASRTAYEQYF. CDR3 DNA: TGTGCCAGTAGGACAGCCTACGAGCAGTACTTC.

This rearrangement joins TRBV4-3 to TRBJ2-5, with D possibly being TRBD2 (5 bases). V dropped 3 bases and J dropped 5 bases, with 13 bases sitting between them. The germline CDR1 and CDR2 sequences are LGHNA and YSLEER. The CDR3 contains 14 residues. The CDR3 here is CASSQRGFGETQYF. CDR3 in DNA: TGCGCCAGCAGCCAGCGCGGGTTCGGGGAGACCCAGTACTTC.

The chain employs TRBV2 and TRBJ1-1; a weak D match, TRBD1 (6 bases). CDR3 length equals 14 residues. Germline CDR1 and CDR2: SNHLY and FYNNEI. V was shortened by 3 bases and J by 5 bases, with 13 bases between the two germline ends. The DNA of the CDR3 is TGTGCCAGCAGTGAGGCCACAGGGAAAACTGAAGCTTTCTTT. It is translated as CASSEATGKTEAFF.

The rearrangement joins TRBV2 to TRBJ2-5, with D possibly matching TRBD2 (5 bases). V dropped 8 bases and J dropped 4 bases, with 11 bases sitting between them. The CDR3 covers 12 residues. From germline, CDR1 is SNHLY and CDR2 FYNNEI. The CDR3, as DNA: TGTGCCAGCGGAGCTAGCCGAGAGACCCAGTACTTC. This sequence encodes CASGASRETQYF.

This clonotype appeared many times. The V and J genes are TRBV7-9 and TRBJ1-5; D remains unclear. The germline CDR1 and CDR2 sequences are SEHNR and FQNEAQ (reference sequence). The V and J ends lost 1 base and 5 bases respectively, with 9 bases between them. This CDR3 is built from 14 residues. CDR3 bases: TGTGCCAGCAGCTTAGTAGGGCAGGATCAGCCCCAGCATTTT. It translates to CASSLVGQDQPQHF.